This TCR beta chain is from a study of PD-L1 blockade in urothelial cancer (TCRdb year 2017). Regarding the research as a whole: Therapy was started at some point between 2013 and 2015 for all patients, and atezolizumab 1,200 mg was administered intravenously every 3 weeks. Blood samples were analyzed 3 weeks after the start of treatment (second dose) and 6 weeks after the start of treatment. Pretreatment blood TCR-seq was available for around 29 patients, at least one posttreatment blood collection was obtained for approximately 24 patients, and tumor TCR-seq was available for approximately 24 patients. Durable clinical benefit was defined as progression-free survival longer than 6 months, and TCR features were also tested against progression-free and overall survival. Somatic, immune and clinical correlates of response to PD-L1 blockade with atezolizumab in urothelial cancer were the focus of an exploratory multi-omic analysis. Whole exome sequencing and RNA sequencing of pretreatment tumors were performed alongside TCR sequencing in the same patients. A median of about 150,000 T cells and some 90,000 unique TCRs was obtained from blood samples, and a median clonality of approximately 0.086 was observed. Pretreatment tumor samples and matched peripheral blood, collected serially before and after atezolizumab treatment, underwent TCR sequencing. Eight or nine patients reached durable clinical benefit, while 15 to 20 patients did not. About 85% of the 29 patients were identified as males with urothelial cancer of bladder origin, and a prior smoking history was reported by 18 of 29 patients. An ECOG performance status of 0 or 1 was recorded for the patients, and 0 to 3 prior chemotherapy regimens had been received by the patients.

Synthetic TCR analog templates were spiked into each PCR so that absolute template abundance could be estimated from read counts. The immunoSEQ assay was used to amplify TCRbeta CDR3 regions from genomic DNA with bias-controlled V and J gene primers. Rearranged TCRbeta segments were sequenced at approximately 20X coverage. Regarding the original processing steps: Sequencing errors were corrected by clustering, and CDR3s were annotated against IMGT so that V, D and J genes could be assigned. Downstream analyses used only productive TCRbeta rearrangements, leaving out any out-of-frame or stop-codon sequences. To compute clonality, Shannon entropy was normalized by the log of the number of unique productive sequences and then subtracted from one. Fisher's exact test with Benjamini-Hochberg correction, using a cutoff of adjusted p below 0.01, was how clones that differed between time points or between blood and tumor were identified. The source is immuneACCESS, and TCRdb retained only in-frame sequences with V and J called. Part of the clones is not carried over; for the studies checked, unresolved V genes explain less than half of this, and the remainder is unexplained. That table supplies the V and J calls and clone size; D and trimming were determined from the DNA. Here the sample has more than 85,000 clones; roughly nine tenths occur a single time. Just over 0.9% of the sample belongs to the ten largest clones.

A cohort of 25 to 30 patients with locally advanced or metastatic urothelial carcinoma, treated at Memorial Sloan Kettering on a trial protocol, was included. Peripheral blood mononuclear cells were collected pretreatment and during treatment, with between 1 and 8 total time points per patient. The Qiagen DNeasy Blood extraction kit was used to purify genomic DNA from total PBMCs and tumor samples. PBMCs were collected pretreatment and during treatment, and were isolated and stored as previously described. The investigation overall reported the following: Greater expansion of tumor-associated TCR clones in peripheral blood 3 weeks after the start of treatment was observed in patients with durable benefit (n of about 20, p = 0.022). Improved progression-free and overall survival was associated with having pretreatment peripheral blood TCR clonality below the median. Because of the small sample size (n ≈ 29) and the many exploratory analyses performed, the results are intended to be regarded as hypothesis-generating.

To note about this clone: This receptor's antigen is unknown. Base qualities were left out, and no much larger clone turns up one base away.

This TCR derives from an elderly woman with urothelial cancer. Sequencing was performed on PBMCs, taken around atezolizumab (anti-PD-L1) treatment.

The nucleotides are TGTGCCAGCTCACCGGGACTAGCGGGTAATGAGCAGTTCTTC. This sequence encodes CASSPGLAGNEQFF. The chain joins TRBV18 to TRBJ2-1; 12 middle bases align to TRBD2. CDR1 and CDR2 are drawn from the germline V gene: KGHSH, LQKENI. V and J are trimmed by 3 bases and 7 bases, and the gene matches miss 1 base of the junction. The CDR3 goes from the cysteine to the phenylalanine over 14 residues. Only the CDR3 portion is preserved as DNA: 42 bases, with reading frame beginning at the first base.